These T cell receptor beta chains were read from a single sample in a study of blood T cell repertoires in COVID-19. The protocol was immunoSEQ multiplex PCR, while the TCRdb copy is restricted to in-frame clones and leaves out a portion. This sample has roughly 200,000 clones, with approximately 86% found just once. Sequenced material: PBMCs or T cells enriched from blood (not recorded which). All receptors come from a woman in her thirties who had been exposed to COVID-19. CDR3s include the opening cysteine and the closing phenylalanine or tryptophan. The order of the fields is J gene, clone size, V gene, D gene, CDR3 protein, CDR3 DNA. A D gene is named only where the DNA matches it firmly. Size is stated for part of the rows, as once, few or many counts, or as a class when the clone is expanded.

j_gene: TRBJ2-5; abundance: .; v_gene: TRBV2; d_gene: .; CDR3aa: CASRRNREETQYF; CDR3nt: TGTGCCAGCAGGCGTAACAGGGAAGAGACCCAGTACTTC
j_gene: TRBJ2-7; abundance: .; v_gene: TRBV15; d_gene: .; CDR3aa: CATSRDSPYEQYF; CDR3nt: TGTGCCACCAGCAGAGACTCCCCCTACGAGCAGTACTTC
j_gene: TRBJ2-5; abundance: .; v_gene: TRBV7-8; d_gene: .; CDR3aa: CASSLIDIKETQYF; CDR3nt: TGTGCCAGCAGCTTAATCGACATCAAAGAGACCCAGTACTTC
j_gene: TRBJ1-1; abundance: .; v_gene: TRBV2; d_gene: TRBD1; CDR3aa: CASKQGGRTEAFF; CDR3nt: TGTGCCAGCAAACAAGGGGGCCGTACTGAAGCTTTCTTT
j_gene: TRBJ2-7; abundance: .; v_gene: TRBV27; d_gene: .; CDR3aa: CASSLDRSYEQYF; CDR3nt: TGTGCCAGCAGTTTAGACAGGTCGTACGAGCAGTACTTC
j_gene: TRBJ1-4; abundance: .; v_gene: TRBV4-1; d_gene: TRBD1; CDR3aa: CASSQGVYRGATNEKLFF; CDR3nt: TGCGCCAGCAGCCAAGGGGTGTACAGGGGGGCAACTAATGAAAAACTGTTTTTT
j_gene: TRBJ2-2; abundance: .; v_gene: TRBV11-2; d_gene: .; CDR3aa: CASSGAGTGELFF; CDR3nt: TGTGCCAGCAGCGGAGCGGGCACCGGGGAGCTGTTTTTT
j_gene: TRBJ1-1; abundance: .; v_gene: TRBV6-1; d_gene: .; CDR3aa: CASSEGLGNTEAFF; CDR3nt: TGTGCCAGCAGTGAAGGACTGGGGAACACTGAAGCTTTCTTT
j_gene: TRBJ2-7; abundance: .; v_gene: TRBV3-1/TRBV3-2; d_gene: TRBD1; CDR3aa: CASSSRTGYEQYF; CDR3nt: TGTGCCAGCAGCTCCCGGACAGGCTACGAGCAGTACTTC
j_gene: TRBJ2-4; abundance: .; v_gene: TRBV21-1; d_gene: .; CDR3aa: CASSKGDRGVNIQYF; CDR3nt: TGTGCCAGCAGCAAAGGGGACAGGGGTGTGAACATTCAGTACTTC
j_gene: TRBJ2-1; abundance: .; v_gene: TRBV3-1/TRBV3-2; d_gene: TRBD1; CDR3aa: CASSRNIQGAGIYNEQFF; CDR3nt: TGTGCCAGCAGCCGAAATATCCAGGGGGCGGGAATCTACAATGAGCAGTTCTTC
j_gene: TRBJ2-7; abundance: few; v_gene: TRBV7-8; d_gene: TRBD1; CDR3aa: CASSPLGTGPRSPYEQYF; CDR3nt: TGTGCCAGCAGCCCACTCGGGACAGGGCCCCGATCTCCCTACGAGCAGTACTTC
j_gene: TRBJ2-5; abundance: .; v_gene: TRBV6-1; d_gene: TRBD1; CDR3aa: CASSEEGQNSPYF; CDR3nt: TGTGCCAGCAGTGAAGAGGGACAGAATTCCCCGTACTTC
j_gene: TRBJ2-7; abundance: .; v_gene: TRBV5-1; d_gene: .; CDR3aa: CASSLDRRIGEQYF; CDR3nt: TGCGCCAGCAGCTTGGACAGGAGAATAGGCGAGCAGTACTTC
j_gene: TRBJ2-7; abundance: .; v_gene: TRBV19; d_gene: .; CDR3aa: CASSSTSRSHEQYF; CDR3nt: TGTGCCAGTAGTTCGACTAGTAGATCCCACGAGCAGTACTTC
j_gene: TRBJ2-2; abundance: once; v_gene: TRBV18; d_gene: TRBD1; CDR3aa: CASSPSRQGTAGELFF; CDR3nt: TGTGCCAGCTCACCATCCCGACAGGGTACCGCCGGGGAGCTGTTTTTT
j_gene: TRBJ2-7; abundance: once; v_gene: TRBV5-1; d_gene: .; CDR3aa: CASSLLPSEQYF; CDR3nt: TGCGCCAGCAGCTTGCTCCCTTCCGAGCAGTACTTC
j_gene: TRBJ1-1; abundance: .; v_gene: TRBV9; d_gene: .; CDR3aa: CASRGGKHSEAFF; CDR3nt: TGTGCCAGCAGGGGAGGGAAACACAGTGAAGCTTTCTTT
j_gene: TRBJ1-2; abundance: once; v_gene: TRBV6-5; d_gene: .; CDR3aa: CASSLSSGVSGYTF; CDR3nt: TGTGCCAGCTCACTATCGTCGGGGGTGTCTGGCTACACCTTC
j_gene: TRBJ1-5; abundance: .; v_gene: TRBV12-3/TRBV12-4; d_gene: .; CDR3aa: CASSLEEVGPQHF; CDR3nt: TGTGCCAGCAGTTTAGAGGAGGTGGGGCCCCAGCATTTT
j_gene: TRBJ1-1; abundance: few; v_gene: TRBV2; d_gene: TRBD1; CDR3aa: CASSEQGASNTEAFF; CDR3nt: TGTGCCAGCAGTGAACAGGGGGCCTCGAACACTGAAGCTTTCTTT
j_gene: TRBJ1-2; abundance: .; v_gene: TRBV9; d_gene: TRBD1; CDR3aa: CASSEGTGSYGYTF; CDR3nt: TGTGCCAGCAGCGAGGGGACAGGTTCTTATGGCTACACCTTC
j_gene: TRBJ1-2; abundance: .; v_gene: TRBV4-2; d_gene: .; CDR3aa: CASSQDLISARMLYGYTF; CDR3nt: TGTGCCAGCAGCCAAGACCTTATAAGCGCCCGCATGCTCTATGGCTACACCTTC
j_gene: TRBJ2-1; abundance: .; v_gene: TRBV5-1; d_gene: .; CDR3aa: CASSAEGGTEQFF; CDR3nt: TGCGCCAGCAGCGCCGAGGGGGGGACGGAGCAGTTCTTC
j_gene: TRBJ2-3; abundance: .; v_gene: TRBV5-1; d_gene: TRBD1; CDR3aa: CASSPRTLKDRTAPGDTQYF; CDR3nt: TGCGCCAGCAGCCCGAGAACCCTCAAGGACAGGACAGCCCCCGGAGATACGCAGTATTTT
j_gene: TRBJ1-1; abundance: .; v_gene: TRBV18; d_gene: .; CDR3aa: CASSPRGGNTEAFF; CDR3nt: TGTGCCAGCTCACCACGGGGAGGGAACACTGAAGCTTTCTTT
j_gene: TRBJ2-3; abundance: .; v_gene: TRBV19; d_gene: .; CDR3aa: CASSGGPSTDTQYF; CDR3nt: TGTGCCAGTTCCGGGGGACCCAGCACAGATACGCAGTATTTT
j_gene: TRBJ1-5; abundance: few; v_gene: TRBV30; d_gene: TRBD1; CDR3aa: CAWSLGQNHQPQHF; CDR3nt: TGTGCCTGGAGCCTGGGACAGAACCATCAGCCCCAGCATTTT
j_gene: TRBJ1-2; abundance: .; v_gene: TRBV2; d_gene: .; CDR3aa: CASSEEPIPYGYTF; CDR3nt: TGTGCCAGCAGTGAGGAGCCAATACCCTATGGCTACACCTTC
j_gene: TRBJ1-4; abundance: .; v_gene: TRBV5-4; d_gene: .; CDR3aa: CASSRGGTDEKLFF; CDR3nt: TGTGCCAGCAGCCGGGGAGGGACGGATGAAAAACTGTTTTTT
j_gene: TRBJ2-7; abundance: .; v_gene: TRBV10-1; d_gene: TRBD1; CDR3aa: CASSENLGQGYEQYF; CDR3nt: TGCGCCAGCAGTGAGAACTTGGGACAGGGGTACGAGCAGTACTTC
j_gene: TRBJ1-4; abundance: .; v_gene: TRBV29-1; d_gene: .; CDR3aa: CSVALGDNEKLFF; CDR3nt: TGCAGCGTCGCCCTCGGGGATAATGAAAAACTGTTTTTT
j_gene: TRBJ1-2; abundance: .; v_gene: TRBV5-6; d_gene: .; CDR3aa: CASSPEGMGANYGYTF; CDR3nt: TGTGCCAGCAGCCCCGAGGGAATGGGAGCTAACTATGGCTACACCTTC
j_gene: TRBJ1-2; abundance: once; v_gene: TRBV6-1; d_gene: .; CDR3aa: CASSEKWGEGYTF; CDR3nt: TGTGCCAGCAGTGAAAAGTGGGGGGAGGGCTACACCTTC
j_gene: TRBJ2-3; abundance: .; v_gene: TRBV27; d_gene: TRBD2; CDR3aa: CASSVNGLAGYTDTQYF; CDR3nt: TGTGCCAGCAGTGTTAACGGACTAGCGGGATACACAGATACGCAGTATTTT